One and the same sample provided the 26 T cell receptor beta chains below, sequenced in a study of OX40 agonist ivuxolimab in advanced cancers. TCRdb's table, derived via immunoSEQ multiplex PCR, lists solely in-frame clones and lacks some. Of about 61,000 clones in the sample, more than 65% are singletons; the top ten hold under 0.65%. The material was CD4+ or CD8+ T cells sorted from blood, obtained in a trial of the OX40 agonist ivuxolimab. Receptor source: an adult with an advanced solid tumor such as melanoma, head and neck, liver or kidney cancer.

The rearrangement uses TRBV18 and TRBJ1-1; D is uncertain. CDR3 size: 14 residues. Germline V gives CDR1 KGHSH, CDR2 LQKENI. Trimming cost V 3 bases and J 0 bases, with 8 bases left between them. This chain's CDR3 is CASSPVAVNTEAFF. CDR3 DNA sequence: TGTGCCAGCTCACCTGTCGCGGTGAACACTGAAGCTTTCTTT.

V usage is TRBV5-1 and J usage is TRBJ1-3; D is unresolved. The CDR3 runs 14 residues. The germline CDR1 and CDR2 sequences are SGHRS and YFSETQ. Trimming removed 0 bases at V and 4 bases at J, with 8 bases between. CDR3 bases: TGCGCCAGCAGCTTGGACGTGGGGGGAAACACCATATATTTT. This encodes CASSLDVGGNTIYF.

In its sample, this clone was seen once. The chain combines TRBV7-9 with TRBJ2-5, with D possibly called TRBD1 or TRBD2 (5 bases each). Germline CDR1 reads SEHNR; CDR2 reads FQNEAQ (reference sequence). With 1 base removed from V and 2 bases from J, the gap between germline ends came to 14 bases. The CDR3 contains 16 residues. CDR3 sequence: CASSLGSGTLQETQYF. The CDR3, as DNA: TGTGCCAGCAGCTTAGGGAGTGGGACCCTACAAGAGACCCAGTACTTC.

The V call is TRBV28, the J call TRBJ1-2; D gene ambiguous. The CDR3 totals 14 residues. The germline gives CDR1 MDHEN, CDR2 SYDVKM. The ends were cut back, 11 bases at V and 0 bases at J, with 16 bases in the middle. The CDR3 loop reads CASKPGVPNYGYTF. CDR3 DNA: TGTGCCTCGAAACCAGGTGTCCCTAACTATGGCTACACCTTC.

The chain links TRBV6-1 to TRBJ1-5; D might be TRBD1 (6 bases). The CDR3 runs 14 residues. V lost 9 bases and J 3 bases, leaving 15 bases between the germline ends. CDR1 is MNHNS and CDR2 is SASEGT in the germline V gene. CDR3 amino acids: CASTLDRYNQPQHF. CDR3 nucleotides: TGTGCCAGTACCTTAGACAGGTACAATCAGCCCCAGCATTTT.

J is TRBJ1-4 and V is TRBV18; D is unclear. CDR3 length: 14 amino acids. The V gene lost 4 bases and the J gene lost 11 bases, with 17 bases spanning the gap. CDR1 and CDR2 from the germline V gene are KGHSH and LQKENI. The CDR3, as DNA: TGTGCCAGCTCACTTGAAGGATGGGGAGGTAAACTGTTTTTT. This translates into CASSLEGWGGKLFF.

This clone showed up just a few times. The rearrangement links TRBV30 to TRBJ2-3; a weak D match, TRBD2 (6 bases). Trimming removed 3 bases from V and 4 bases from J, with 14 bases in between. The germline CDR1 and CDR2 sequences are GTSNPN and SVGIG (reference sequence). The CDR3 length is 14 residues. The CDR3 DNA follows: TGTGCCTGGAGCCCATTCAGGGAGGCAGATACGCAGTATTTT. Translated, it gives CAWSPFREADTQYF.

This clone has more than one count but fewer than ten. The chain is built from TRBV6-4 and TRBJ2-3, with D uncertain. This CDR3 has 14 residues. From germline, CDR1 is MRHNA and CDR2 SNTAGT. Trimming took off 2 bases at V and 4 bases at J, with 10 bases between the two ends. CDR3 in amino acids: CASSDGSGADTQYF. The CDR3 nucleotides are TGTGCCAGCAGTGACGGGTCCGGCGCAGATACGCAGTATTTT.

J is TRBJ2-1 and V is TRBV7-2, with D possibly matching TRBD2 (6 bases). CDR1 is SGHTA and CDR2 is FQGNSA in the germline V gene. Trimming cost V 6 bases and J 6 bases, with 9 bases left between them. The CDR3 loop spans 12 amino acids. Written as DNA, the CDR3 is TGTGCCAGCAGGGGAGGAGGCAATGAGCAGTTCTTC. Protein product: CASRGGGNEQFF.

Only a few counts were recorded for this clone. The rearrangement joins TRBV15 to TRBJ2-7; TRBD2 agrees at 7 bases. J was trimmed by 2 bases and V by 0 bases; bases with no gene match: 7. Germline V gene lookup returns CDR1 LNHNV and CDR2 YYDKDF (reference sequence). The CDR3 sequence is 16 residues long. CDR3 in amino acids: CATSRDLGGRPYEQYF. CDR3 nucleotides: TGTGCCACCAGCAGAGATTTGGGGGGGAGACCCTACGAGCAGTACTTC.

This chain joins TRBV11-2 and TRBJ2-4; D is uncertain. The germline CDR1 and CDR2 sequences are SGHAT and FQNNGV. Trimming removed 5 bases at V and 10 bases at J, with 12 bases between. The CDR3 spans 12 residues. The CDR3 region is CASSPSTLIQYF. The CDR3, as DNA: TGTGCCAGCAGCCCGTCGACTCTTATTCAGTACTTC.

The V call is TRBV7-2, the J call TRBJ2-3, with D uncertain. Germline assignment: CDR1 SGHTA and CDR2 FQGNSA. This CDR3 is built from 13 residues. Trimming pared 1 base from V and 5 bases from J, leaving 7 bases between. CDR3 loop: CASSLVGEDTQYF. The CDR3, as DNA: TGTGCCAGCAGCTTAGTGGGTGAAGATACGCAGTATTTT.

The genes are TRBV20-1 and TRBJ1-2; D call uncertain. The CDR3 consists of 11 residues. Germline lookup yields CDR1 DFQATT and CDR2 SNEGSKA (reference sequence). Trimming shortened V by 5 bases and J by 4 bases, and 8 bases separated the two germline ends. The CDR3 loop is CSARAPYGYTF. The CDR3 nucleotides read TGCAGTGCTCGGGCCCCCTATGGCTACACCTTC.

CDR3 coding DNA: TGTGCCAGCAGCTTATCAGGGGCTCCTTACACTGAAGCTTTCTTT. Encoded protein: CASSLSGAPYTEAFF. The J gene is TRBJ1-1, the V gene TRBV11-1, with TRBD1 as a possible D gene (6 bases). This CDR3 is 15 amino acids long. With 2 bases removed from V and 3 bases from J, the gap between germline ends came to 13 bases. The germline CDR1 and CDR2 sequences are SGHAT and FQDESV (reference sequence).

The V gene is TRBV7-2, the J gene TRBJ2-1; no firm D call. Trimming removed 1 base at V and 0 bases at J, with 7 bases between. The CDR3 extends over 15 amino acids. From germline, CDR1 is SGHTA and CDR2 FQGNSA. CDR3 amino acids: CASSLVAGSYNEQFF. DNA for the CDR3: TGTGCCAGCAGCTTAGTGGCAGGCTCCTACAATGAGCAGTTCTTC.

The chain couples TRBV7-3 to TRBJ2-1; 7 nucleotides match TRBD1. The CDR3 loop spans 13 amino acids. CDR1 SGHTA and CDR2 FQGTGA come from the germline V gene. V was clipped by 2 bases and J by 9 bases; unmatched bases: 4. Here the CDR3 reads CASSLSGGGEQFF. Here the CDR3 DNA reads TGTGCCAGCAGCTTATCAGGGGGTGGTGAGCAGTTCTTC.

The V gene is TRBV28, the J gene TRBJ1-4, with TRBD1 matching 10 bases. The CDR3 sequence is 16 residues long. Germline V lookup: CDR1 MDHEN, CDR2 SYDVKM. Trimming removed 5 bases from V and 8 bases from J; junction bases left unmatched: 11. CDR3 sequence reads: CASSLQQDRGTEKLFF. The CDR3 nucleotides read TGTGCCAGCAGTCTCCAACAGGACAGGGGGACCGAAAAACTGTTTTTT.

The V and J genes are TRBV11-3 and TRBJ2-7, with D tentatively TRBD1 or TRBD2 (5 bases each). The germline gives CDR1 SGHNT, CDR2 YENEEA. Trimming stripped 0 bases from V and 0 bases from J, with 6 bases between. This CDR3 region has 14 residues. CDR3 amino acids: CASSLDGTSYEQYF. The CDR3 DNA reads as TGTGCCAGCAGCTTAGACGGGACCTCCTACGAGCAGTACTTC. Drawing the rest from reference TRBV11-3 and TRBJ2-7, the complete variable domain is EAGVVQSPRYKIIEKKQPVAFWCNPISGHNTLYWYLQNLGQGPELLIRYENEEAVDDSQLPKDRFSAERLKGVDSTLKIQPAELGDSAVYLCASSLDGTSYEQYFGPGTRLTVT.

This clone appeared once. The CDR3 nucleotides are TGCGCCAGCAGTGAGTCCGTCGGACAACCTAGCACAGATACGCAGTATTTT. It is translated as CASSESVGQPSTDTQYF. This rearrangement joins TRBV10-1 to TRBJ2-3; the D gene is possibly TRBD1 (5 bases). This CDR3 has 17 residues. Germline V gene lookup returns CDR1 WNHNN and CDR2 SYGVQD (reference sequence). Trimming took 0 bases from V and 0 from J, leaving 13 bases between them.

The V gene is TRBV28, the J gene TRBJ2-7, with D possibly matching TRBD2 (5 bases). CDR3 length equals 15 residues. The germline gives CDR1 MDHEN, CDR2 SYDVKM. Trimming stripped 2 bases from V and 2 bases from J, with 13 bases between. In DNA, the CDR3 is TGTGCCAGCAGTTTAAATCCGGGAAGCCCCTACGAGCAGTACTTC. Amino acids: CASSLNPGSPYEQYF.

The chain joins TRBV5-1 to TRBJ1-3, with 9 nucleotides matching TRBD1. This CDR3 comprises 16 residues. J lost 4 bases, V lost 0 bases, and 5 bases had no gene match. The germline gives CDR1 SGHRS, CDR2 YFSETQ. DNA for the CDR3: TGCGCCAGCAGCTTGGCCGGGACAGGGAGAGGAAACACCATATATTTT. It specifies CASSLAGTGRGNTIYF.

The chain uses TRBV9 and TRBJ2-3; maybe TRBD2 (5 bases). The V and J ends lost 4 bases and 2 bases respectively, with 11 bases between them. This CDR3 has 14 residues. Germline V CDR1 and CDR2: SGDLS, YYNGEE. The CDR3 reads CASSSPGYTDTQYF. The CDR3 nucleotides read TGTGCCAGCAGCTCCCCGGGGTACACAGATACGCAGTATTTT.

The chain couples TRBV5-1 to TRBJ2-2, with 7 bases that match TRBD2. From germline, CDR1 is SGHRS and CDR2 YFSETQ. The CDR3 is 16 residues long. The ends lost 4 bases at V and 4 bases at J; junction bases unmatched: 10. CDR3 DNA: TGCGCCAGCAGCGCGGGTTTATCGGGAGGCACCGGGGAGCTGTTTTTT. It codes for CASSAGLSGGTGELFF.

The rearrangement links TRBV30 to TRBJ2-2; D gene ambiguous. The germline V gene encodes CDR1 GTSNPN and CDR2 SVGIG (reference sequence). With 0 bases removed from V and 6 bases from J, the gap between germline ends came to 8 bases. CDR3 length: 13 residues. CDR3 nucleotides: TGTGCCTGGAGTGTAATCGAGGCCGGGGAGCTGTTTTTT. Protein product: CAWSVIEAGELFF.

The V gene is TRBV19, the J gene TRBJ1-2; TRBD1 aligns across 8 bases. The CDR3 loop spans 14 amino acids. With V trimmed by 6 bases and J by 8 bases, 11 bases remained unmatched. The germline gives CDR1 LNHDA, CDR2 SQIVND (reference sequence). CDR3 sequence: CASSMGQAMGGYTF. The CDR3 DNA follows: TGTGCCAGTAGCATGGGACAGGCAATGGGGGGCTACACCTTC.

In DNA form, the CDR3 reads TGTGCCACCAGCAGAAAGCGGGAGAGGACCTACGAGCAGTACTTC. Translation gives CATSRKRERTYEQYF. V and J are TRBV15 and TRBJ2-7; 8 nucleotides agree with TRBD2. Trimming removed 2 bases from V and 2 bases from J; junction bases left unmatched: 5. Per the germline V gene, CDR1 is LNHNV and CDR2 is YYDKDF (reference sequence). The CDR3 is 15 residues long.